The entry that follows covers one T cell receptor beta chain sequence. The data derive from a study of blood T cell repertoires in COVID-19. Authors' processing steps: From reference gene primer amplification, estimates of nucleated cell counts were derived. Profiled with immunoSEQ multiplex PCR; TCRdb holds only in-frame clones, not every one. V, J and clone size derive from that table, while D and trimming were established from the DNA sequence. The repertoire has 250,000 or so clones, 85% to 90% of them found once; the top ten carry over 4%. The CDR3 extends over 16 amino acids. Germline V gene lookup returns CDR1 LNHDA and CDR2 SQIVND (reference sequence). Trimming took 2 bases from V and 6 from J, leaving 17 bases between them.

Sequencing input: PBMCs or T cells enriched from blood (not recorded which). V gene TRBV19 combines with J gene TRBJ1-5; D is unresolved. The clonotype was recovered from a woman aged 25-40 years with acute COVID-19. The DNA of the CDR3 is TGTGCCAGTAGTATATCGATCTCAGGCCCCAGTCAGCCCCAGCATTTT. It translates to CASSISISGPSQPQHF.